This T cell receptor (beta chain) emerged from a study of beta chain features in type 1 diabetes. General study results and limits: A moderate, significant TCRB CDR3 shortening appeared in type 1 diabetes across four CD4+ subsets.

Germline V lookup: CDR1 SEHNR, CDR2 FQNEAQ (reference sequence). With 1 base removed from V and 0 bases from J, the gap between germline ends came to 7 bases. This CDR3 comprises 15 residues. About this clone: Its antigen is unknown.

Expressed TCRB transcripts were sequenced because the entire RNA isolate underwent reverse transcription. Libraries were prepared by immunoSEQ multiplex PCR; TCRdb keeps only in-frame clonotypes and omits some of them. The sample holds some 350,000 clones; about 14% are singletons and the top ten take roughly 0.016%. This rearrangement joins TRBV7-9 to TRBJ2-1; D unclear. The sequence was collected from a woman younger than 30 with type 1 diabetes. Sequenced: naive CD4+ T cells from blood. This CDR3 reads CASSLVTPSYNEQFF. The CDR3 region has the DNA TGTGCCAGCAGCTTAGTAACTCCCTCCTACAATGAGCAGTTCTTC.